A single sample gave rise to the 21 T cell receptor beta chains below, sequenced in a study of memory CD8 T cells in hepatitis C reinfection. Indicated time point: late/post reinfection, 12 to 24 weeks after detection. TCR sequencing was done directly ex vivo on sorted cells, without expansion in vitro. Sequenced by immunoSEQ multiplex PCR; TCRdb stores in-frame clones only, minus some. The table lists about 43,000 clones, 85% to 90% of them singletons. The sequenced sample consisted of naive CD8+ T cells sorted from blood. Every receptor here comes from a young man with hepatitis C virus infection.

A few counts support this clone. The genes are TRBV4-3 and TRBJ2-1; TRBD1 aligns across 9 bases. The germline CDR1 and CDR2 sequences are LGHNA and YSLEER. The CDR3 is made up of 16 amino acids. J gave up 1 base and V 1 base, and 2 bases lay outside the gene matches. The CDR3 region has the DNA TGCGCCAGCAGCCAAGGGGACAGGGCGTCCTACAATGAGCAGTTCTTC. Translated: CASSQGDRASYNEQFF.

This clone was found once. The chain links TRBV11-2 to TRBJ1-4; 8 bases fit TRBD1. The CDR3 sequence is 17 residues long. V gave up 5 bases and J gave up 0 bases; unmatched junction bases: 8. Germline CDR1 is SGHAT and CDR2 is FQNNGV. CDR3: CASSLGTGYTTNEKLFF. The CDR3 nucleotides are TGTGCCAGCAGCCTTGGGACAGGCTATACAACTAATGAAAAACTGTTTTTT.

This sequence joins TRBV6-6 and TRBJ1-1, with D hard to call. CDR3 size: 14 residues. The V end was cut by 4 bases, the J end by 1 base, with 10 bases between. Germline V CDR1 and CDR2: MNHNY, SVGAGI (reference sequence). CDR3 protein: CASSSPGRNTEAFF. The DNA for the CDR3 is TGTGCCAGCAGTTCGCCGGGTAGGAACACTGAAGCTTTCTTT.

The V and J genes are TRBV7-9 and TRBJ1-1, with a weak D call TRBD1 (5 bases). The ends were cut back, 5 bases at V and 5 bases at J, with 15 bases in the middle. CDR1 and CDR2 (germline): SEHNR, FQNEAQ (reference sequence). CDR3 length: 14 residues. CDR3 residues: CASSPDAGMTEAFF. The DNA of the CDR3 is TGTGCCAGCAGCCCAGACGCAGGGATGACTGAAGCTTTCTTT.

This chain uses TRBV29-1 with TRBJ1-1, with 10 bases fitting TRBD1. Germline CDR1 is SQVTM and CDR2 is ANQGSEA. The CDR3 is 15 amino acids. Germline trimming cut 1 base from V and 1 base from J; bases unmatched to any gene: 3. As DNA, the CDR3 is TGCAGCGTTGAAGGGACAGGGGGTGGGAACACTGAAGCTTTCTTT. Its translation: CSVEGTGGGNTEAFF.

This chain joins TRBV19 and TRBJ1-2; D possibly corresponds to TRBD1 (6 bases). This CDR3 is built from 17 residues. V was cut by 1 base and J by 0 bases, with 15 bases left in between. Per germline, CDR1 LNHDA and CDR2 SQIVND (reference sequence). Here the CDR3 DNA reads TGTGCCAGTAGTATAGTAACAGGGACCAAACCTAACTATGGCTACACCTTC. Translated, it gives CASSIVTGTKPNYGYTF.

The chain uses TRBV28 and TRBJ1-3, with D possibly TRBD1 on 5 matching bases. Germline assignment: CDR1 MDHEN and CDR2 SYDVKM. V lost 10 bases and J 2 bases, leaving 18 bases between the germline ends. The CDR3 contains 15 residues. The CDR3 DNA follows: TGTGCCACCAAATCAGGGCTAGGGACTGGAAACACCATATATTTT. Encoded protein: CATKSGLGTGNTIYF.

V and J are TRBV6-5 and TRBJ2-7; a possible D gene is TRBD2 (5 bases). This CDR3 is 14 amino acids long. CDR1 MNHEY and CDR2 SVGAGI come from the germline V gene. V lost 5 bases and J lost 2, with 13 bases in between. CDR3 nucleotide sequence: TGTGCCAGCAGTCTAGAGGGCCAGACCTACGAGCAGTACTTC. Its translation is CASSLEGQTYEQYF.

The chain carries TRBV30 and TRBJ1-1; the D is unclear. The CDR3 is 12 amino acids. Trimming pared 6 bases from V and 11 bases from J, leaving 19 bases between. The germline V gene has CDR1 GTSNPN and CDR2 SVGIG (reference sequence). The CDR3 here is CACSHLTAGAFF. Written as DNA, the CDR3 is TGTGCCTGTTCTCACCTAACAGCTGGGGCTTTCTTT.

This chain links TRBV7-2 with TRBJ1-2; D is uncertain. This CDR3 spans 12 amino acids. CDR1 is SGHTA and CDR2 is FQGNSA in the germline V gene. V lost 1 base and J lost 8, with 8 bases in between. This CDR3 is CASSLGPEGYTF. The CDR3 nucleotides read TGTGCCAGCAGCTTAGGGCCGGAGGGCTACACCTTC.

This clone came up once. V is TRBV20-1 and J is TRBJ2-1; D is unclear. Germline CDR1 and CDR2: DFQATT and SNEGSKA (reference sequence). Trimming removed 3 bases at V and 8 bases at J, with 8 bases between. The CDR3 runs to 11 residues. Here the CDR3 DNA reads TGCAGTGCTAGTCTAGGCTATGAGCAGTTCTTC. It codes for CSASLGYEQFF.

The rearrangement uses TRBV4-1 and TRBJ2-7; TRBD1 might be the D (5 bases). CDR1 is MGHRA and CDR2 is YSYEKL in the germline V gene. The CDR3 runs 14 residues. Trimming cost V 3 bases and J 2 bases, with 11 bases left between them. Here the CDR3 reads CASSQHRNTYEQYF. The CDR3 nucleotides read TGCGCCAGCAGCCAGCACAGGAATACCTACGAGCAGTACTTC.

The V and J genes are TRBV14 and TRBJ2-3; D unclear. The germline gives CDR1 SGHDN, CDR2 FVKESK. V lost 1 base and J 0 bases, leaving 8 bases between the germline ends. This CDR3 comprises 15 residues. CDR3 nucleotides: TGTGCCAGCAGCCAAGTGGCCGGGAGCACAGATACGCAGTATTTT. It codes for CASSQVAGSTDTQYF.

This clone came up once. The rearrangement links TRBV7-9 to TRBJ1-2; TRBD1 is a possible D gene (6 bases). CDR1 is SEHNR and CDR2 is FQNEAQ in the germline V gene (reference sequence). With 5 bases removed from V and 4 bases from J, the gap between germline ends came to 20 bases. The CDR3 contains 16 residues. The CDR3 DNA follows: TGTGCCAGCAGCCCACCAGGGGTAAGGCCCCTCTATGGCTACACCTTC. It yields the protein CASSPPGVRPLYGYTF.

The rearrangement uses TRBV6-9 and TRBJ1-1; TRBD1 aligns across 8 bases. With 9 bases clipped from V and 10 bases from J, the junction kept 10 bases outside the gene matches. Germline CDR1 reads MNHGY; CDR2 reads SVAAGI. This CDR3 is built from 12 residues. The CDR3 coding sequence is TGTGCCAGGCGGACAGGGAATTTTGGAGCTTTCTTT. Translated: CARRTGNFGAFF.

CDR3 DNA sequence: TGTGCCAGCAGCTTGGACACCAACTATGGCTACACCTTC. It encodes CASSLDTNYGYTF. The chain joins TRBV5-6 to TRBJ1-2; no reliable D call. V dropped 0 bases and J dropped 2 bases, with 5 bases sitting between them. Germline assignment: CDR1 SGHDT and CDR2 YYEEEE. The CDR3 contains 13 residues.

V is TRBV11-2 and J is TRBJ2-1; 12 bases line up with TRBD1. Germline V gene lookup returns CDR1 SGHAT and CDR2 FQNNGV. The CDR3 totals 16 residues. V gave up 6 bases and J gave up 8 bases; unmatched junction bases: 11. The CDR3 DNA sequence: TGTGCCAGCAGGGCCGGGACAGGGGGCGAGTACGATGAGCAGTTCTTC. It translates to CASRAGTGGEYDEQFF.

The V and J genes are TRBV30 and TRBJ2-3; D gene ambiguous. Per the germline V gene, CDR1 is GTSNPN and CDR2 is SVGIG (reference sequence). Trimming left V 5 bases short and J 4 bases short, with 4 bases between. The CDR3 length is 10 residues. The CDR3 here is CAWEADTQYF. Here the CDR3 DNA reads TGTGCCTGGGAGGCAGATACGCAGTATTTT. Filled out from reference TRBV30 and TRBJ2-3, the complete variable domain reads SQTIHQWPATLVQPVGSPLSLECTVEGTSNPNLYWYRQAAGRGLQLLFYSVGIGQISSEVPQNLSASRPQDRQFILSSKKLLLSDSGFYLCAWEADTQYFGPGTRLTVL.

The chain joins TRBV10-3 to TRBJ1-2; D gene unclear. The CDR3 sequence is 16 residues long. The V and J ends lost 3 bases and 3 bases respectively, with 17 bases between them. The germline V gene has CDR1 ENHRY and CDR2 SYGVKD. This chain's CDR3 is CAISEFSREADYGYTF. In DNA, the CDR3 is TGTGCCATCAGTGAATTTTCCCGGGAGGCGGACTATGGCTACACCTTC.

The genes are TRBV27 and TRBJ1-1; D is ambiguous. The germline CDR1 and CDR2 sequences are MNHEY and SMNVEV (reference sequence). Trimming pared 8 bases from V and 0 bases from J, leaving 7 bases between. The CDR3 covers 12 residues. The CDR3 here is CASGRLNTEAFF. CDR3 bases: TGTGCCAGCGGGAGACTGAACACTGAAGCTTTCTTT.

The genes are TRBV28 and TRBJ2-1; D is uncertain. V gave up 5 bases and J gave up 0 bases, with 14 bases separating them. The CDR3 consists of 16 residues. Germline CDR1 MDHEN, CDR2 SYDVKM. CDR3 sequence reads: CASSPISESSYNEQFF. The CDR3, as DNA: TGTGCCAGCAGTCCCATATCTGAGAGCTCCTACAATGAGCAGTTCTTC.